The 21 T cell receptor beta chains reported below all come from one sample, sequenced in a study of blood T cell repertoires in COVID-19. Assay: immunoSEQ multiplex PCR; the TCRdb copy retains only in-frame clones and omits some. The sample lists 200,000 to 250,000 clones; around 85% were seen once. Sequenced sample: peripheral blood. The receptors were sampled from a man aged 80 or over with acute or convalescent COVID-19.

The V and J genes are TRBV28 and TRBJ1-5, with no clear D. This CDR3 contains 15 residues. Between the trimmed V and J ends, which lost 4 bases and 0 bases, there was a span of 10 bases. CDR1 is MDHEN and CDR2 is SYDVKM in the germline V gene. CDR3 region: CASSWRENSNQPQHF. The CDR3 DNA sequence: TGTGCCAGCAGTTGGAGGGAGAATAGCAATCAGCCCCAGCATTTT. Supplemented by reference TRBV28 and TRBJ1-5, the full variable domain reads DVKVTQSSRYLVKRTGEKVFLECVQDMDHENMFWYRQDPGLGLRLIYFSYDVKMKEKGDIPEGYSVSREKKERFSLILESASTNQTSMYLCASSWRENSNQPQHFGDGTRLSIL.

With respect to this clone: Other nucleotide sequences from this sample produce the same CDR3. The chain carries TRBV5-1 and TRBJ1-1; 7 nucleotides match TRBD1. Trimming took 5 bases from V and 2 from J; bases not matched to a gene: 6. There are 14 residues in the CDR3. From germline, CDR1 is SGHRS and CDR2 YFSETQ. This CDR3 is CASSPGTANTEAFF. The CDR3 DNA is TGCGCCAGCAGTCCCGGGACAGCCAACACTGAAGCTTTCTTT.

This chain joins TRBV4-2 and TRBJ2-5; D may be TRBD1 (6 bases). Germline V gives CDR1 LGHNA, CDR2 YNFKEQ. V dropped 4 bases and J dropped 5 bases, with 14 bases sitting between them. This CDR3 comprises 14 residues. CDR3 loop: CASSPDRFTETQYF. CDR3 nucleotide sequence: TGTGCCAGCAGCCCAGACAGGTTTACGGAGACCCAGTACTTC.

The genes are TRBV2 and TRBJ1-1; a possible D gene is TRBD1 (5 bases). V was trimmed by 5 bases and J by 0 bases, leaving 10 bases between them. Germline V gene sequence: CDR1 SNHLY, CDR2 FYNNEI. This CDR3 region has 14 residues. CDR3 region: CASSSRQLNTEAFF. DNA for the CDR3: TGTGCCAGCAGTAGCAGACAGTTGAACACTGAAGCTTTCTTT.

The chain couples TRBV20-1 to TRBJ1-2; no reliable D call. The CDR3 has 11 amino acids. The ends were cut back, 4 bases at V and 7 bases at J, with 10 bases in the middle. In germline, CDR1 is DFQATT, CDR2 SNEGSKA (reference sequence). The CDR3 nucleotides are TGCAGTGCTACGGGGAACGGTGGCTACACCTTC. It translates to CSATGNGGYTF.

V usage is TRBV24-1 and J usage is TRBJ2-5, with D perhaps TRBD1 (5 bases). Trimming shortened V by 0 bases and J by 5 bases, and 12 bases separated the two germline ends. This CDR3 spans 15 amino acids. Germline loops: CDR1 KGHDR, CDR2 SFDVKD. The CDR3: CATSDLWGRDETQYF. CDR3 DNA: TGTGCCACCAGTGATTTGTGGGGCAGGGATGAGACCCAGTACTTC.

V is TRBV10-3 and J is TRBJ1-3, with TRBD1 identical over 11 bases. Germline-derived CDR1 and CDR2 are ENHRY and SYGVKD. Trimming removed 0 bases from V and 1 base from J; junction bases left unmatched: 5. The CDR3 extends over 18 amino acids. CDR3 amino acids: CAISESFRDRGSGNTIYF. The CDR3 DNA reads as TGTGCCATCAGTGAGTCATTCCGGGACAGGGGGTCTGGAAACACCATATATTTT.

This chain uses TRBV6-5 with TRBJ1-2; D might be TRBD1 (6 bases). V was shortened by 5 bases and J by 5 bases, with 12 bases between the two germline ends. The CDR3 extends over 13 amino acids. The germline V gene has CDR1 MNHEY and CDR2 SVGAGI. The CDR3, as DNA: TGTGCCAGCAGTCCCGGGACAAGATATGGCTACACCTTC. It specifies CASSPGTRYGYTF.

The chain carries TRBV3-1 (or the pseudogene TRBV3-2) and TRBJ1-6; D is ambiguous. Germline CDR1 reads LGHDT; CDR2 reads YNNKEL (reference sequence). The CDR3 is made up of 14 amino acids. V was clipped by 3 bases and J by 5 bases, with 8 bases between them. The CDR3 protein is CASSQMGNNSPLHF. For the CDR3, the DNA is TGTGCCAGCAGCCAGATGGGCAATAATTCACCCCTCCACTTT.

V is TRBV5-6 and J is TRBJ2-3, with D tentatively TRBD2 (5 bases). The CDR3 loop spans 15 amino acids. Germline CDR1 and CDR2: SGHDT and YYEEEE. Trimming took 0 bases from V and 1 from J, leaving 9 bases between them. Written as DNA, the CDR3 is TGTGCCAGCAGCTTGGTGGAGGCCCGCACAGATACGCAGTATTTT. This translates into CASSLVEARTDTQYF.

The V and J genes are TRBV27 and TRBJ2-3, with TRBD2 as a possible D gene (6 bases). V lost 4 bases and J 0 bases, leaving 11 bases between the germline ends. Germline V gives CDR1 MNHEY, CDR2 SMNVEV (reference sequence). The CDR3 contains 15 residues. This CDR3 reads CASSSQRASTDTQYF. In DNA, the CDR3 is TGTGCCAGCAGTTCCCAGCGGGCTAGCACAGATACGCAGTATTTT.

The chain recombines TRBV5-4 with TRBJ2-5, with TRBD2 matching 7 bases. Germline-derived CDR1 and CDR2 are SGHNT and YYREEE (reference sequence). The CDR3 runs 15 residues. The junction had 9 bases not matched to a gene; V was cut back by 4 bases and J by 3 bases. The CDR3 DNA is TGTGCCAGCAGCCCCCGTGGGAGCGGGGAAGAGACCCAGTACTTC. It codes for CASSPRGSGEETQYF.

The rearrangement uses TRBV18 and TRBJ2-7, with 7 bases fitting TRBD2. CDR1 and CDR2 (germline): KGHSH, LQKENI. The CDR3 consists of 15 residues. After removal of 2 bases from V and 4 bases from J, the junction contained 8 bases not matched to a gene. This chain's CDR3 is CASSPGLAESYEQYF. The DNA of the CDR3 is TGTGCCAGCTCACCAGGGCTAGCGGAGTCTTACGAGCAGTACTTC.

The V call is TRBV5-1, the J call TRBJ2-7, with 8 bases lining up with TRBD2. Trimming removed 0 bases from V and 3 bases from J; junction bases left unmatched: 8. Germline CDR1 reads SGHRS; CDR2 reads YFSETQ. CDR3 size: 16 residues. This chain's CDR3 is CASSLAAGGPYYEQYF. CDR3 DNA sequence: TGCGCCAGCAGCTTGGCGGCGGGAGGACCCTACTACGAGCAGTACTTC.

This clone has a single count. This rearrangement joins TRBV18 to TRBJ1-3; D unresolved. CDR3 length: 14 residues. Trimming took off 6 bases at V and 0 bases at J, with 9 bases between the two ends. Germline V gene lookup returns CDR1 KGHSH and CDR2 LQKENI. CDR3 coding DNA: TGTGCCAGCTCGATTACTAGCTCTGGAAACACCATATATTTT. Its translation is CASSITSSGNTIYF. The whole variable domain, filled in from reference TRBV18 and TRBJ1-3, reads NAGVMQNPRHLVRRRGQEARLRCSPMKGHSHVYWYRQLPEEGLKFMVYLQKENIIDESGMPKERFSAEFPKEGPSILRIQQVVRGDSAAYFCASSITSSGNTIYFGEGSWLTVV.

This clone was seen more than once but under ten times. The chain combines TRBV20-1 with TRBJ1-2, with TRBD1 matching over 7 bases. The V gene end was trimmed by 4 bases and the J gene end by 8 bases; junction bases not matched to a gene: 4. The CDR3 loop spans 11 amino acids. Germline values: CDR1 DFQATT, CDR2 SNEGSKA (reference sequence). The CDR3 DNA is TGCAGTGCTAAAACAGGGGACGGCTACACCTTC. Translation: CSAKTGDGYTF.

Remarks on this clone: Within the sample, other DNA sequences also encode this same CDR3. J is TRBJ1-1 and V is TRBV5-1, with TRBD1 matching over 7 bases. The germline V gene encodes CDR1 SGHRS and CDR2 YFSETQ. With 2 bases clipped from V and 4 bases from J, the junction kept 5 bases outside the gene matches. The CDR3 length is 14 residues. The CDR3 region has the DNA TGCGCCAGCAGCTTATGGACAGGCGGCACTGAAGCTTTCTTT. Amino acids: CASSLWTGGTEAFF. Filled out from reference TRBV5-1 and TRBJ1-1, the complete variable domain reads KAGVTQTPRYLIKTRGQQVTLSCSPISGHRSVSWYQQTPGQGLQFLFEYFSETQRNKGNFPGRFSGRQFSNSRSEMNVSTLELGDSALYLCASSLWTGGTEAFFGQGTRLTVV.

The chain employs TRBV6-6 and TRBJ2-7; no clear D. In germline, CDR1 is MNHNY, CDR2 SVGAGI (reference sequence). The CDR3 contains 13 residues. Between the trimmed V and J ends, which lost 6 bases and 1 base, there was a span of 10 bases. The CDR3 loop reads CASRMTPSYEQYF. The CDR3 nucleotides read TGTGCCAGCAGGATGACACCTTCCTACGAGCAGTACTTC.

The chain uses TRBV18 and TRBJ2-3; 10 bases are a match to TRBD2. The CDR3 sequence is 15 residues long. Germline loops: CDR1 KGHSH, CDR2 LQKENI. The junction had 13 bases not matched to a gene; V was cut back by 6 bases and J by 10 bases. CDR3 region: CASSSGLADMNAQYF. CDR3 in DNA: TGTGCCAGCTCGTCTGGACTAGCGGATATGAACGCGCAGTATTTT. The variable domain in full, with the rest retrieved from reference TRBV18 and TRBJ2-3, is NAGVMQNPRHLVRRRGQEARLRCSPMKGHSHVYWYRQLPEEGLKFMVYLQKENIIDESGMPKERFSAEFPKEGPSILRIQQVVRGDSAAYFCASSSGLADMNAQYFGPGTRLTVL.

V is TRBV20-1 and J is TRBJ2-5, with D unresolved. The CDR3 is made up of 13 amino acids. The germline CDR1 and CDR2 sequences are DFQATT and SNEGSKA (reference sequence). The germline V and J ends were trimmed by 4 bases and 2 bases, with 11 bases remaining between them. The CDR3 nucleotides are TGCAGTGCTAATGAACAGAAACAAGAGACCCAGTACTTC. This translates into CSANEQKQETQYF.

This clone occurred once. The chain recombines TRBV15 with TRBJ2-7; 8 bases line up with TRBD1. CDR1 is LNHNV, CDR2 YYDKDF, per germline (reference sequence). The V and J ends lost 7 bases and 6 bases, in that order; junction bases with no gene match: 5. CDR3 length: 12 residues. For the CDR3, the DNA is TGTGCCACCAAAACAGGGGGAGGCGAGCAGTACTTC. Its protein product is CATKTGGGEQYF.